What follows are 16 T cell receptor beta chains derived from one specimen sequenced in a study of a mutant IDH1 vaccine in newly diagnosed glioma (dated by TCRdb to the early 2020s). Antigens of these TCRs are unknown. The time point label here, explained by the study, means: week 47, end of study. A 20-mer mutant IDH1 peptide at 300 micrograms in Montanide made up each vaccine dose, which was injected subcutaneously together with topical imiquimod. Libraries were constructed by the immunoSEQ multiplex PCR assay. TCRdb's version of the immuneACCESS table is confined to in-frame rearrangements and falls short of the full clone set. An unresolved V gene accounts for under half of the shortfall where checked; the remainder is of unknown origin. The sample records almost 95,000 clones, 85% to 90% of which are singletons. The biggest ten clones account for around 0.73% of the sample. Sequenced here: PBMCs, sampled from a glioma patient whose treatment included an IDH1 peptide vaccine. The receptors come from a woman aged 45 to 65 with glioma.

For the CDR3, the DNA is TGTGCCAGCAGGATGACAGGGGGCTACGAGCAGTACTTC. This sequence encodes CASRMTGGYEQYF. The genes are TRBV27 and TRBJ2-7, with TRBD1 matching over 9 bases. V lost 6 bases, J lost 3 bases, and 3 bases stayed unmatched. The CDR3 has 13 residues. CDR1 MNHEY and CDR2 SMNVEV come from the germline V gene (reference sequence).

The V call is TRBV5-4, the J call TRBJ1-4; D is uncertain. The V gene lost 3 bases and the J gene lost 7 bases, with 13 bases spanning the gap. The CDR3 sequence is 14 residues long. CDR1 and CDR2 (germline): SGHNT, YYREEE (reference sequence). The CDR3 reads CASSSASVGEKLFF. The CDR3 nucleotides are TGTGCCAGCAGCTCCGCCAGCGTGGGTGAAAAACTGTTTTTT.

The chain recombines TRBV19 with TRBJ2-1; TRBD1 agrees at 7 bases. The trim removed 7 bases at V and 4 bases at J, leaving 16 bases unmatched. The CDR3 is 17 amino acids. Germline CDR1 and CDR2: LNHDA and SQIVND (reference sequence). In DNA, the CDR3 is TGTGCCAGTAATACCGGAGGAGACAGGGTCTTATACAATGAGCAGTTCTTC. It encodes CASNTGGDRVLYNEQFF.

The chain uses TRBV10-2 and TRBJ1-5; tentative D call: TRBD1 (5 bases). Germline V gives CDR1 WSHSY, CDR2 SAAADI. This CDR3 is 12 amino acids long. V shed 2 bases and J shed 8 bases, with 7 bases lying between them. CDR3 bases: TGCGCCAGCAGTGAGGGGGGGGAGCCCCAGCATTTT. The encoded protein is CASSEGGEPQHF.

The J gene is TRBJ2-6, the V gene TRBV7-8; a possible D gene is TRBD1 (6 bases). Germline lookup yields CDR1 SGHVS and CDR2 FQNEAQ. The CDR3 extends over 16 amino acids. V lost 5 bases to trimming and J lost 3 bases, with 14 bases between them. Here the CDR3 DNA reads TGTGCCAGCAGCCCCTCCCAGGGGCTTGGGGCCAACGTCCTGACTTTC. Translated, it gives CASSPSQGLGANVLTF.

V is TRBV5-6 and J is TRBJ2-5, with TRBD1 as a possible D gene (5 bases). The CDR3 has 13 amino acids. In germline, CDR1 is SGHDT, CDR2 YYEEEE. V lost 0 bases to trimming and J lost 4 bases, with 7 bases between them. CDR3 coding DNA: TGTGCCAGCAGCTTGGATAGGGGAGAGACCCAGTACTTC. Translation: CASSLDRGETQYF.

This clone turned up a few times. This rearrangement joins TRBV5-4 to TRBJ1-1; no reliable D call. This CDR3 contains 12 residues. Looked up from germline, CDR1 is SGHNT and CDR2 is YYREEE (reference sequence). V was pared by 5 bases and J by 1 base, with 6 bases between. CDR3 nucleotides: TGTGCCAGCAGTCCAGCGAACACTGAAGCTTTCTTT. It yields the protein CASSPANTEAFF.

The chain carries TRBV10-3 and TRBJ1-1; TRBD1 aligns across 7 bases. CDR1 and CDR2 (germline): ENHRY, SYGVKD. Trimming removed 6 bases from V and 1 base from J; junction bases left unmatched: 2. The length of the CDR3 is 13 residues. CDR3 region: CAIRDRRNTEAFF. The CDR3 DNA is TGTGCCATCAGGGACAGGAGGAACACTGAAGCTTTCTTT.

This chain uses TRBV5-4 with TRBJ2-7; D remains ambiguous. V lost 1 base and J 0 bases, leaving 11 bases between the germline ends. The CDR3 spans 15 residues. Germline loops: CDR1 SGHNT, CDR2 YYREEE (reference sequence). CDR3 region: CASSLILDRSYEQYF. The CDR3, as DNA: TGTGCCAGCAGCTTGATTCTGGACCGCTCCTACGAGCAGTACTTC.

This chain connects TRBV27 to TRBJ2-5, with D possibly called TRBD1 or TRBD2 (6 bases each). The germline V gene encodes CDR1 MNHEY and CDR2 SMNVEV (reference sequence). V lost 2 bases to trimming and J lost 5 bases, with 15 bases between them. The CDR3 loop spans 15 amino acids. Here the CDR3 reads CASSLNGGRWETQYF. CDR3 bases: TGTGCCAGCAGTTTAAATGGGGGGCGGTGGGAGACCCAGTACTTC.

The CDR3 DNA sequence: TGTGCCACCAGCAGAGACCCGCGGGAAGGGGGGGATGAAAAACTGTTTTTT. This codes for CATSRDPREGGDEKLFF. The chain uses TRBV15 and TRBJ1-4; possibly TRBD1 for D (6 bases). V was clipped by 0 bases and J by 6 bases, with 17 bases between them. Germline V gene data show CDR1 as LNHNV and CDR2 as YYDKDF (reference sequence). This CDR3 comprises 17 residues.

The chain links TRBV19 to TRBJ1-5, with a weak D call TRBD1 (5 bases). V lost 8 bases and J lost 2, with 10 bases in between. This CDR3 region has 13 residues. Germline assignment: CDR1 LNHDA and CDR2 SQIVND (reference sequence). The CDR3 reads CASGASGNQPQHF. CDR3 in DNA: TGTGCCAGTGGGGCCAGTGGCAATCAGCCCCAGCATTTT.

This chain connects TRBV28 to TRBJ2-3; 8 bases align to TRBD2. Germline lookup yields CDR1 MDHEN and CDR2 SYDVKM. The CDR3 is 15 amino acids. The V segment lost 6 bases and the J segment 1 base; nucleotides outside the gene matches: 6. CDR3 bases: TGTGCCAGCAGCTTTACTAGCGGCCGCACAGATACGCAGTATTTT. Encoded protein: CASSFTSGRTDTQYF.

The CDR3 region is CASSFRSTGGSYNEQFF. In DNA form, the CDR3 reads TGCGCCAGCAGCTTTAGGAGTACGGGAGGGTCCTACAATGAGCAGTTCTTC. The V gene is TRBV5-1, the J gene TRBJ2-1; TRBD2 matches 8 bases. The CDR3 runs to 17 residues. Germline V gene sequence: CDR1 SGHRS, CDR2 YFSETQ. The J segment lost 1 base and the V segment lost 2 bases, leaving 8 bases of the junction unmatched. Looking up the rest from reference TRBV5-1 and TRBJ2-1 gives the full variable domain: KAGVTQTPRYLIKTRGQQVTLSCSPISGHRSVSWYQQTPGQGLQFLFEYFSETQRNKGNFPGRFSGRQFSNSRSEMNVSTLELGDSALYLCASSFRSTGGSYNEQFFGPGTRLTVL.

Here the CDR3 reads CASSESAGGDEQYF. The CDR3 coding sequence is TGCGCCAGCAGTGAGTCTGCAGGGGGCGACGAGCAGTACTTC. This chain joins TRBV10-1 and TRBJ2-7; 8 nucleotides align to TRBD1. Germline loops: CDR1 WNHNN, CDR2 SYGVQD (reference sequence). The CDR3 has 14 amino acids. V lost 0 bases and J lost 5; bases outside the gene matches: 3.

J is TRBJ2-5 and V is TRBV15, with D possibly being TRBD1 or TRBD2 (5 bases each). V lost 3 bases and J lost 2, with 13 bases in between. Germline-derived CDR1 and CDR2 are LNHNV and YYDKDF (reference sequence). CDR3 length equals 15 residues. This chain's CDR3 is CATSSWGRDQETQYF. The CDR3 DNA follows: TGTGCCACCAGCAGTTGGGGGAGAGATCAAGAGACCCAGTACTTC.